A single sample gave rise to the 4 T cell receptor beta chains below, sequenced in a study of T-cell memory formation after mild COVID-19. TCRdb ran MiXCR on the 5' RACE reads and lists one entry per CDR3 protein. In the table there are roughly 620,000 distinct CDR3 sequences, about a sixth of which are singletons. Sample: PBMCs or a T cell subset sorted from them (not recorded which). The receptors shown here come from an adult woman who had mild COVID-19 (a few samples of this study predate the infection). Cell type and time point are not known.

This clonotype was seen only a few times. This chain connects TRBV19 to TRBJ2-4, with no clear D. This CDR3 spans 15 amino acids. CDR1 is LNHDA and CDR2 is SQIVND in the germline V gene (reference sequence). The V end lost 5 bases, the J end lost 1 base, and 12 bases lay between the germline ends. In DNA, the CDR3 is TGTGCCAGTAGTTTGTGGGATGGGGCCAAAAACATTCAGTACTTC. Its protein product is CASSLWDGAKNIQYF.

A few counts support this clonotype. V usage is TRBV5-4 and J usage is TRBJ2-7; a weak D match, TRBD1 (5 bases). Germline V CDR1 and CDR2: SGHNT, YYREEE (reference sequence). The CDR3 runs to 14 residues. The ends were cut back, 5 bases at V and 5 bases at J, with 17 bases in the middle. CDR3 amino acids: CASRPFARVHEQYF. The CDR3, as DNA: TGTGCCAGCAGACCATTTGCCAGGGTCCACGAGCAGTACTTC.

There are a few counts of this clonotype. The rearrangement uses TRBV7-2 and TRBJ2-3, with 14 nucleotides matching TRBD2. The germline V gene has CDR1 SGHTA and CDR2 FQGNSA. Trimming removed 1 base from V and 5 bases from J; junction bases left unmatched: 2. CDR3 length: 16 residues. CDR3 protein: CASSLGLAGGKDTQYF. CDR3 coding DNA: TGTGCCAGCAGCTTAGGACTAGCGGGAGGGAAAGATACGCAGTATTTT.

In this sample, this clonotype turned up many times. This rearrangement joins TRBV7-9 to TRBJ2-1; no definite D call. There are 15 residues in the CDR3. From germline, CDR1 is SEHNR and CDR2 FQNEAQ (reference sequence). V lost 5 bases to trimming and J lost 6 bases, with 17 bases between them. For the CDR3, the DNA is TGTGCCAGCAGCCCTCGAATAAGGGATTCCAATGAGCAGTTCTTC. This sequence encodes CASSPRIRDSNEQFF.